These T cell receptor beta chains were read from a single sample in a study of PD-1 blockade in classical Hodgkin lymphoma. Profiling relied on immunoSEQ multiplex PCR, and the TCRdb table lists in-frame clones only, not all of them. The data show roughly 14,000 clones, 86% seen once. The specimen was peripheral blood mononuclear cells (PBMCs), collected at baseline. These TCRs come from a human donor with classical Hodgkin lymphoma. CDR3s include the opening cysteine and the closing phenylalanine or tryptophan. A D gene is named only where the DNA matches it firmly. Expanded clones are given a class, and other clones once, few, many or no size at all.

>once|TRBD1|TRBV9|TRBJ1-2|13
TGTGCCAGCAGGCGGGACAGGAACTATGGCTACACCTTC
CASRRDRNYGYTF
>.|.|TRBV4-3|TRBJ1-5|14
TGCGCCAGCAGCCAAGTACCGGGAAATCAGCCCCAGCATTTT
CASSQVPGNQPQHF
>.|.|TRBV7-9|TRBJ2-3|12
TGTGCCCGGGGAGGTTTGGCAGATACGCAGTATTTT
CARGGLADTQYF
>few|.|TRBV5-4|TRBJ1-1|14
TGTGCCAGCAGCGTGAACAGAAACAGAGCTGAAGCTTTCTTT
CASSVNRNRAEAFF
>.|.|TRBV7-2|TRBJ1-2|16
TGTGCCAGCAGCTTCTACACAGCGACCCTTTCTGATGGCTACACCTTC
CASSFYTATLSDGYTF
>.|.|TRBV9|TRBJ1-2|15
TGTGCCAGCAGCGCGGGACCGGCGATAGACTATGGCTACACCTTC
CASSAGPAIDYGYTF
>once|.|TRBV9|TRBJ1-1|14
TGTGCCAGCAGCGGGGACGGCTTGAACACTGAAGCTTTCTTT
CASSGDGLNTEAFF
>once|TRBD2|TRBV28|TRBJ2-2|17
TGTGCCAGCTATGGGACTAGCGGGAGGGGGAACACCGGGGAGCTGTTTTTT
CASYGTSGRGNTGELFF
>.|.|TRBV10-1|TRBJ1-1|10
TGCGCCAGCACGGCCAGAGAAGCTTTCTTT
CASTAREAFF
>.|.|TRBV4-1|TRBJ2-1|15
TGCGCCAGCAGCCAAGATATCAGCGGCTACAATGAGCAGTTCTTC
CASSQDISGYNEQFF
>.|TRBD1|TRBV4-2|TRBJ2-3|16
TGTGCCAGCAGCCAAGAAAGGACAGGTGGCACAGATACGCAGTATTTT
CASSQERTGGTDTQYF
>once|.|TRBV6-6|TRBJ2-2|14
TGTGCCAGCAGTTACTCGAGGTACACCGGGGAGCTGTTTTTT
CASSYSRYTGELFF
>.|.|TRBV11-3|TRBJ2-3|14
TGTGCCAGCAGCTTAGACGGGGCTACAGATACGCAGTATTTT
CASSLDGATDTQYF
>once|.|TRBV7-9|TRBJ2-7|14
TGTGCCAGCAGCTTAGCGGGCAGGGTACACGAGCAGTACTTC
CASSLAGRVHEQYF
>few|TRBD2|TRBV29-1|TRBJ2-5|13
TGCAGCGTCGACGGGGGGTGGCAAGAGACCCAGTACTTC
CSVDGGWQETQYF
>.|TRBD2|TRBV14|TRBJ2-1|14
TGTGCCAGCAGCCAGTGGACTAGCTACAATGAGCAGTTCTTC
CASSQWTSYNEQFF
>.|TRBD2|TRBV28|TRBJ2-3|15
TGTGCCAGCAGCCGAGCGGGGATCGGGACAGATACGCAGTATTTT
CASSRAGIGTDTQYF
>few|TRBD1|TRBV6-5|TRBJ1-1|13
TGTGCCAGCAGTCAGGGGGGTTTTACTGAAGCTTTCTTT
CASSQGGFTEAFF
>.|.|TRBV11-1|TRBJ2-7|14
TGTGCCAGCAGTGACCGGGACGGATACTACGAGCAGTACTTC
CASSDRDGYYEQYF
>.|TRBD1|TRBV6-5|TRBJ2-5|15
TGTGCCAGCAGAAAACAGGGGTTGGGCCAAGAGACCCAGTACTTC
CASRKQGLGQETQYF
>.|TRBD1|TRBV4-3|TRBJ1-5|17
TGCGCCAGCAGCCAGGGGGACAGGGGGCGTCTAAATCAGCCCCAGCATTTT
CASSQGDRGRLNQPQHF
>.|.|TRBV7-2|TRBJ1-3|15
TGTGCCAGCGCATTAAGGTCGAGCTCTGGAAACACCATATATTTT
CASALRSSSGNTIYF
>.|.|TRBV27|TRBJ2-7|12
TGTGCCAGCAGTTTTAAGGGAAACGAGCAGTACTTC
CASSFKGNEQYF
>.|.|TRBV5-4|TRBJ1-6|14
TGTGCCAGCAGCTTGACGGCCATAGGATCACCCCTCCACTTT
CASSLTAIGSPLHF
>.|.|TRBV2|TRBJ1-2|11
TGTGCCAGCGAGGGCAACTATGGCTACACCTTC
CASEGNYGYTF
>.|TRBD1|TRBV7-9|TRBJ1-5|17
TGTGCCAGCAGCTTAGGGGCAGGGGGCCGTAGCAATCAGCCCCAGCATTTT
CASSLGAGGRSNQPQHF
>.|TRBD1|TRBV27|TRBJ1-2|13
TGTGCCAGCAGCCCCCCCAGGGGGTATGGCTACACCTTC
CASSPPRGYGYTF
>.|TRBD2|TRBV5-1|TRBJ2-1|14
TGCGCCAGCAGCTTGGGTACTAGCGGGACTGAGCAGTTCTTC
CASSLGTSGTEQFF
>.|TRBD2|TRBV7-2|TRBJ2-7|14
TGTGCCAGCAGCTCAACCGGGACTAGCAACGAGCAGTACTTC
CASSSTGTSNEQYF
>.|.|TRBV29-1|TRBJ1-1|12
TGCAGCGTGGGACGGGGAAACACTGAAGCTTTCTTT
CSVGRGNTEAFF
>.|.|TRBV27|TRBJ2-2|14
TGTGCCAGCAGGGCCTTATCGAACACCGGGGAGCTGTTTTTT
CASRALSNTGELFF
>.|TRBD2|TRBV11-2|TRBJ2-2|13
TGTGCCAGCAGCGCCCGACTAGCGGGAGGCCTGTTTTTT
CASSARLAGGLFF